This T cell receptor beta chain was obtained from a study of shared clonotypes between healthy human individuals. The overall study: In total, the donors were two women and a few men aged 18 to 49.

The data were produced by immunoSEQ multiplex PCR, yet TCRdb's version contains in-frame clones alone and is incomplete. The data contain millions of clones, 85% to 95% of them singletons. About this clone: Its matching antigen is unknown.

General study findings and limits: The naive CD4 repertoires of a handful of donors were compared, and approximately 4.5% of clonotypes were shared. Limitation of the genetic and exposure-history diversity represented came from the few donors.

CD4+ cells were split into CD45RA+ naive and CD45RA-negative memory subsets. The origin of this receptor is a man aged 18 to 29 in good health. The sequenced sample consisted of naive CD4+ T cells sorted from blood. Regarding subset: CD45RA+ positively selected.

The CDR3 spells CASSHEAKNIQYF. The CDR3 nucleotides read TGTGCCAGCAGCCATGAAGCCAAAAACATTCAGTACTTC. The chain has TRBV7-2 and TRBJ2-4, with no clear D. Trimming cost V 5 bases and J 0 bases, with 5 bases left between them. Germline V CDR1 and CDR2: SGHTA, FQGNSA. This CDR3 spans 13 amino acids.